This TCR beta chain was profiled in a study of identical twins. TCRdb ran MiXCR on the 5' RACE reads and lists one entry per CDR3 protein. The table lists around 470,000 distinct CDR3 sequences, approximately 14% of them singletons, with about 0.53% in the top ten. As regards this clonotype: The antigen is not known.

Study outcomes and limitations: Cord blood beta clonotypes present at high abundance carried fewer insertions; no such pattern appeared in memory repertoires.

This sample also belongs to another study, concerning yellow fever vaccine responses in identical twins.

Sequenced: CD4+ T cells sorted from blood. The TCR was taken from a woman between 18 and 29 years old in good health.

Here the CDR3 reads CASSLDPVNKAQYF. In DNA form, the CDR3 reads TGTGCCAGCAGCTTAGATCCCGTGAATAAAGCCCAGTACTTC. This chain connects TRBV7-8 to TRBJ2-5; the D is unclear. Per the germline V gene, CDR1 is SGHVS and CDR2 is FQNEAQ. CDR3 length equals 14 residues. Deletions cut 1 base from V and 9 bases from J, with 15 bases between.